The 13 T cell receptor beta chains below were found in one sample sequenced in a study of beta chain features in type 1 diabetes. What was sequenced were expressed TCRB transcripts, since all of the isolated RNA had been reverse transcribed. The protocol was immunoSEQ multiplex PCR, while the TCRdb copy is restricted to in-frame clones and leaves out a portion. Of roughly 330,000 clones in the sample, 9.5% to 12% were seen once. The sequenced sample consisted of naive CD4+ T cells from blood. The receptors were gathered from a woman aged 25-40 years in good health.

This clone has more than one count but fewer than ten. This chain joins TRBV11-2 and TRBJ2-3, with D perhaps matching TRBD2 (6 bases). The CDR3 covers 15 residues. CDR1 is SGHAT and CDR2 is FQNNGV in the germline V gene. Between the trimmed V and J ends, which lost 3 bases and 4 bases, there was a span of 14 bases. The CDR3 loop reads CASSFWAAGPDTQYF. The CDR3 nucleotides read TGTGCCAGCAGCTTCTGGGCGGCGGGGCCAGATACGCAGTATTTT.

In this sample, this clone turned up a few times. The chain is built from TRBV19 and TRBJ2-1; no definite D call. In germline, CDR1 is LNHDA, CDR2 SQIVND (reference sequence). V shed 4 bases and J shed 0 bases, with 10 bases lying between them. CDR3 length: 15 residues. CDR3 nucleotide sequence: TGTGCCAGTAGTAGTGACAAAAGCTCCTACAATGAGCAGTTCTTC. Translation: CASSSDKSSYNEQFF.

The chain joins TRBV7-9 to TRBJ1-2; TRBD1 matches at 8 bases. The CDR3 consists of 14 residues. Germline V CDR1 and CDR2: SEHNR, FQNEAQ (reference sequence). V trimming: 5 bases; J trimming: 8 bases; junction bases outside the gene matches: 10. DNA for the CDR3: TGTGCCAGCAGCAAAATCGACAGGGGTGGGGGCTACACCTTC. It translates to CASSKIDRGGGYTF.

This clone was recorded a few times. The V call is TRBV27, the J call TRBJ1-5; D unresolved. The CDR3 runs to 14 residues. Trimming left V 5 bases short and J 5 bases short, with 13 bases between. From germline, CDR1 is MNHEY and CDR2 SMNVEV (reference sequence). CDR3 region: CASSPASGHQPQHF. CDR3 sequence (DNA): TGTGCCAGCAGTCCCGCCTCGGGTCATCAGCCCCAGCATTTT.

This clone was observed a handful of times. V is TRBV25-1 and J is TRBJ2-7, with 9 bases identical to TRBD2. The CDR3 contains 14 residues. Germline values: CDR1 MGHDK, CDR2 SYGVNS. V was pared by 8 bases and J by 4 bases, with 9 bases of the junction left unmatched. CDR3 bases: TGTGCCAGCTGCCTTAGCGGGAGTGGGTACGAGCAGTACTTC. It encodes CASCLSGSGYEQYF.

The count of this clone is one. The chain has TRBV7-2 and TRBJ2-7; 9 positions agree with TRBD1. Unmatched junction bases numbered 10, after V lost 0 bases and J lost 7 bases. Germline lookup yields CDR1 SGHTA and CDR2 FQGNSA. The CDR3 loop spans 16 amino acids. CDR3 in DNA: TGTGCCAGCAGCTTAGCGCGGAACAGGGGGCTTGATGAGCAGTACTTC. This gives the protein CASSLARNRGLDEQYF.

CDR3 protein: CASSFALDASDTQYF. In DNA, the CDR3 is TGTGCCAGCAGTTTCGCCTTAGATGCCTCAGATACGCAGTATTTT. The chain uses TRBV27 and TRBJ2-3, with D hard to call. The V and J ends lost 3 bases and 4 bases respectively, with 14 bases between them. In germline, CDR1 is MNHEY, CDR2 SMNVEV (reference sequence). The CDR3 runs 15 residues.

V gene TRBV29-1 combines with J gene TRBJ2-5; 9 bases match TRBD1. V trimming: 5 bases; J trimming: 5 bases; junction bases outside the gene matches: 6. Per germline, CDR1 SQVTM and CDR2 ANQGSEA. This CDR3 is built from 13 residues. CDR3 nucleotide sequence: TGCAGCGTTCCACAGGGGGCTGGGGAGACCCAGTACTTC. It yields the protein CSVPQGAGETQYF.

The chain carries TRBV7-3 and TRBJ2-1; 9 nucleotides align to TRBD2. Germline loops: CDR1 SGHTA, CDR2 FQGTGA. Trimming cost V 2 bases and J 6 bases; bases outside gene matches: 5. This CDR3 spans 15 amino acids. The CDR3 region is CASSLVGLAINEQFF. DNA of the CDR3: TGTGCCAGCAGCTTAGTAGGACTAGCGATCAATGAGCAGTTCTTC. Full variable domain (rest looked up from reference TRBV7-3 and TRBJ2-1): GAGVSQTPSNKVTEKGKYVELRCDPISGHTALYWYRQSLGQGPEFLIYFQGTGAADDSGLPNDRFFAVRPEGSVSTLKIQRTERGDSAVYLCASSLVGLAINEQFFGPGTRLTVL.

This chain joins TRBV28 and TRBJ2-5, with a weak D call TRBD2 (5 bases). Germline CDR1 reads MDHEN; CDR2 reads SYDVKM. The CDR3 contains 12 residues. V lost 5 bases, J lost 4 bases, and 8 bases lay in between. The CDR3 reads CASSTSTETQYF. As DNA, the CDR3 is TGTGCCAGCAGTACTAGTACAGAGACCCAGTACTTC.

The chain combines TRBV11-2 with TRBJ2-1; 10 bases align to TRBD2. This CDR3 spans 15 amino acids. Trimming took 5 bases from V and 7 from J; bases not matched to a gene: 8. The germline gives CDR1 SGHAT, CDR2 FQNNGV. This CDR3 reads CASSPRLAGENEQFF. As DNA, the CDR3 is TGTGCCAGCAGCCCCAGACTAGCGGGCGAGAATGAGCAGTTCTTC. Supplemented by reference TRBV11-2 and TRBJ2-1, the full variable domain reads EAGVAQSPRYKIIEKRQSVAFWCNPISGHATLYWYQQILGQGPKLLIQFQNNGVVDDSQLPKDRFSAERLKGVDSTLKIQPAKLEDSAVYLCASSPRLAGENEQFFGPGTRLTVL.

This clone came up a few times. The chain has TRBV7-2 and TRBJ2-7; D is uncertain. The CDR3 loop spans 14 amino acids. Germline CDR1 and CDR2: SGHTA and FQGNSA. V lost 1 base and J lost 1, with 8 bases in between. CDR3 DNA: TGTGCCAGCAGCTTAGGCCTAAAGTCCTACGAGCAGTACTTC. Residues: CASSLGLKSYEQYF.

This rearrangement joins TRBV18 to TRBJ1-5; 11 positions agree with TRBD1. Trimming removed 2 bases from V and 5 bases from J; junction bases left unmatched: 5. CDR1 is KGHSH, CDR2 LQKENI, per germline. The CDR3 contains 16 residues. The CDR3 loop reads CASSPIRTGGDQPQHF. The CDR3 DNA sequence: TGTGCCAGCTCACCAATTCGGACAGGGGGCGATCAGCCCCAGCATTTT.